A single sample gave rise to the 23 T cell receptor beta chains below, sequenced in a study of T cell responses to AZD1222 COVID-19 vaccine (dated by TCRdb to the early 2020s). Per the publication, the time point label means: baseline before first vaccination. Libraries came from the immunoSEQ multiplex PCR assay. TCRdb holds this immuneACCESS table with in-frame rearrangements only. Some clones are missing; in checked studies, unresolved V genes explain under half, and the rest has no known cause. The table for this sample lists approximately 100,000 clones; 70% to 90% of them were counted only once. The ten top clones hold roughly 15% of the sample. The material was peripheral blood, obtained on day 0 of AZD1222 vaccination. The receptors were sampled from an adult in good health.

The gene calls are TRBV2 and TRBJ2-7; D is unclear. CDR1 is SNHLY and CDR2 is FYNNEI in the germline V gene. The CDR3 is made up of 11 amino acids. DNA of the CDR3: TGTGCAGGCCGTGGAGCTCTAGAGCAGTACTTC. Translating gives CAGRGALEQYF.

The chain has TRBV6-5 and TRBJ2-1; 12 nucleotides line up with TRBD2. Germline V gene data show CDR1 as MNHEY and CDR2 as SVGAGI. After removal of 6 bases from V and 9 bases from J, the junction contained 6 bases not matched to a gene. CDR3 length equals 14 residues. CDR3: CASRLAGGPGEQFF. CDR3 DNA sequence: TGTGCCAGCAGGCTAGCGGGAGGGCCGGGTGAGCAGTTCTTC.

This chain links TRBV10-2 with TRBJ1-2; tentative D call: TRBD1 (5 bases). The V gene's germline CDR1 is WSHSY and CDR2 SAAADI. V lost 6 bases to trimming and J lost 4 bases, with 18 bases between them. The CDR3 covers 15 residues. The CDR3 DNA follows: TGCGCCAGCAGCCAGCTTCAGGGAGCCCTCTATGGCTACACCTTC. It translates to CASSQLQGALYGYTF.

For the CDR3, the DNA is TGTGCCAGCAGTCGAGGGACCGAGCAGTACGTC. Its protein is CASSRGTEQYV. The chain has TRBV2 and TRBJ2-7; TRBD1 or TRBD2 may be the D gene (5 bases each). The CDR3 is 11 amino acids. Between the trimmed V and J ends, which lost 5 bases and 6 bases, there was a span of 8 bases. Germline CDR1 and CDR2: SNHLY and FYNNEI.

In its sample, this clone was seen a few times. J is TRBJ2-1 and V is TRBV7-9; 12 nucleotides agree with TRBD2. The trim removed 3 bases at V and 3 bases at J, leaving 12 bases unmatched. Germline V lookup: CDR1 SEHNR, CDR2 FQNEAQ (reference sequence). CDR3 length: 19 residues. The CDR3 DNA reads as TGTGCCAGCAGCTTGGGAACTTCATGGACTAGCGGGGACTACAATGAGCAGTTCTTC. It is translated as CASSLGTSWTSGDYNEQFF.

The rearrangement links TRBV7-2 to TRBJ1-4, with TRBD1 as a possible D gene (5 bases). Trimming took off 4 bases at V and 7 bases at J, with 13 bases between the two ends. The germline V gene encodes CDR1 SGHTA and CDR2 FQGNSA. The CDR3 extends over 14 amino acids. The CDR3 nucleotides are TGTGCCAGCAGCTCGCTAACAAGGGGTGAAAAACTGTTTTTT. Protein product: CASSSLTRGEKLFF.

This clone was found once. The chain uses TRBV10-3 and TRBJ1-1, with TRBD1 identical over 9 bases. The CDR3 has 13 residues. The ends lost 7 bases at V and 3 bases at J; junction bases unmatched: 3. Germline V gene lookup returns CDR1 ENHRY and CDR2 SYGVKD. The CDR3 DNA reads as TGTGCCATCACTAGGGACAGGGACACTGAAGCTTTCTTT. Amino acids: CAITRDRDTEAFF.

V and J are TRBV7-9 and TRBJ1-2, with D perhaps matching TRBD1 (5 bases). V lost 5 bases and J lost 8, with 12 bases in between. Per germline, CDR1 SEHNR and CDR2 FQNEAQ (reference sequence). This CDR3 is built from 12 residues. This CDR3 reads CASSPQGSGYTF. The CDR3 region has the DNA TGTGCCAGCAGCCCCCAGGGAAGCGGCTACACCTTC.

This chain uses TRBV5-5 with TRBJ1-2; possibly TRBD1 for D (5 bases). The V gene lost 3 bases and the J gene lost 5 bases, with 14 bases spanning the gap. Germline CDR1 reads SGHKS; CDR2 reads YYEKEE (reference sequence). CDR3 size: 14 residues. CDR3 loop: CASSSPGTDYGYTF. The CDR3 coding sequence is TGTGCCAGCAGCTCCCCAGGGACGGATTATGGCTACACCTTC. The full variable domain, with the rest looked up from reference TRBV5-5 and TRBJ1-2, is DAGVTQSPTHLIKTRGQQVTLRCSPISGHKSVSWYQQVLGQGPQFIFQYYEKEERGRGNFPDRFSARQFPNYSSELNVNALLLGDSALYLCASSSPGTDYGYTFGSGTRLTVV.

V gene TRBV28 combines with J gene TRBJ2-5, with 7 bases that match TRBD2. The CDR3 has 14 amino acids. CDR1 is MDHEN, CDR2 SYDVKM, per germline. After removal of 6 bases from V and 3 bases from J, the junction contained 7 bases not matched to a gene. DNA of the CDR3: TGTGCCAGCAGCTTCGGAGGACTAGAAGAGACCCAGTACTTC. Translated, it gives CASSFGGLEETQYF.

The genes are TRBV12-5 and TRBJ2-1, with 13 bases identical to TRBD2. Looked up from germline, CDR1 is LGHNT and CDR2 is FRNRAP. J was trimmed by 5 bases and V by 6 bases; bases with no gene match: 4. The CDR3 is 15 amino acids. In DNA form, the CDR3 reads TGTGCTAGTGGAAAAGGACTAGCGGGGGACAATGAGCAGTTCTTC. Encoded protein: CASGKGLAGDNEQFF.

The chain carries TRBV7-2 and TRBJ1-5; D unresolved. V lost 1 base and J lost 3, with 7 bases in between. The CDR3 has 14 amino acids. Germline lookup yields CDR1 SGHTA and CDR2 FQGNSA. The CDR3 sequence: CASSLGRYNQPQHF. CDR3 nucleotides: TGTGCCAGCAGCTTAGGTCGGTACAATCAGCCCCAGCATTTT.

The CDR3 nucleotides read TGTGCCAGCAGCTTAAAGCCACGGGGAGGGACTGAAGCTTTCTTT. Its translation is CASSLKPRGGTEAFF. V gene TRBV7-8 combines with J gene TRBJ1-1; D call uncertain. The length of the CDR3 is 15 residues. Trimming stripped 2 bases from V and 5 bases from J, with 15 bases between. Germline CDR1 is SGHVS and CDR2 is FQNEAQ.

The J gene is TRBJ1-2, the V gene TRBV21-1; the DNA was not compared with TRBD1, the D call given in the table. TRBV21-1 is reported as a pseudogene. This CDR3 spans 17 amino acids. The CDR3 DNA follows: TGTGCCAGCAGCAAGGACAGGGGGCTCGATGGCTGGGGAGGCTACACCTTC. Protein: CASSKDRGLDGWGGYTF.

The V and J genes are TRBV2 and TRBJ1-5; D is perhaps TRBD1 (5 bases). The CDR3 is made up of 16 amino acids. The ends were cut back, 1 base at V and 1 base at J, with 11 bases in the middle. The germline gives CDR1 SNHLY, CDR2 FYNNEI. The CDR3 DNA is TGTGCCAGCAGTGAAGGGGGCAGGAGGAGCAATCAGCCCCAGCATTTT. Translating it yields CASSEGGRRSNQPQHF.

This chain uses TRBV6-2 or TRBV6-3 with TRBJ2-2, with 7 bases fitting TRBD1. Germline values: CDR1 MNHEY, CDR2 SVGEGT. The CDR3 totals 16 residues. The ends lost 5 bases at V and 3 bases at J; junction bases unmatched: 9. DNA of the CDR3: TGTGCCAGCAGTCGCCCGGGACAGAGATACACCGGGGAGCTGTTTTTT. Protein: CASSRPGQRYTGELFF.

This clone is a singleton in its sample. The chain combines TRBV3-1 (or the pseudogene TRBV3-2) with TRBJ2-5; D not resolved. Per germline, CDR1 LGHDT and CDR2 YNNKEL (reference sequence). Between the trimmed V and J ends, which lost 3 bases and 2 bases, there was a span of 10 bases. This CDR3 has 14 amino acids. CDR3 protein: CASSHPGRQETQYF. The CDR3 DNA reads as TGTGCCAGCAGCCATCCAGGTCGTCAAGAGACCCAGTACTTC.

The rearrangement uses TRBV29-1 and TRBJ1-1, with D unclear. From germline, CDR1 is SQVTM and CDR2 ANQGSEA. CDR3 length equals 16 residues. V was cut by 6 bases and J by 0 bases, with 20 bases left in between. The CDR3 here is CSVELAARRVNTEAFF. CDR3 DNA: TGCAGCGTCGAACTGGCAGCCAGAAGGGTGAACACTGAAGCTTTCTTT.

This rearrangement joins TRBV2 to TRBJ2-7; D is ambiguous. Germline V CDR1 and CDR2: SNHLY, FYNNEI. Trimming took 0 bases from V and 7 from J, leaving 13 bases between them. This CDR3 has 14 amino acids. CDR3: CASSEAFRVEEQYV. The CDR3, as DNA: TGTGCCAGCAGTGAAGCTTTCCGGGTTGAGGAGCAGTACGTC.

V and J are TRBV5-1 and TRBJ2-3; maybe TRBD1 (6 bases). CDR1 SGHRS and CDR2 YFSETQ come from the germline V gene. The CDR3 has 15 residues. V lost 0 bases to trimming and J lost 0 bases, with 8 bases between them. The chain's CDR3 is CASSLDRVSTDTQYF. Written as DNA, the CDR3 is TGCGCCAGCAGCTTGGACAGGGTTAGCACAGATACGCAGTATTTT.

The chain links TRBV18 to TRBJ2-5; TRBD2 matches at 16 bases. CDR1 and CDR2 from the germline V gene are KGHSH and LQKENI. The CDR3 loop spans 17 amino acids. The J segment lost 5 bases and the V segment lost 0 bases, leaving 3 bases of the junction unmatched. CDR3 sequence: CASSPPGLAGGPETQYF. The CDR3 DNA reads as TGTGCCAGCTCACCACCGGGACTAGCGGGAGGGCCCGAGACCCAGTACTTC.

The chain is built from TRBV5-1 and TRBJ1-6; D call uncertain. Germline loops: CDR1 SGHRS, CDR2 YFSETQ. There are 19 residues in the CDR3. V was pared by 1 base and J by 0 bases, with 17 bases between. The CDR3 DNA follows: TGCGCCAGCAGCTTGAAGGCAGCGCCGACGAGCTCCTATAATTCACCCCTCCACTTT. It encodes CASSLKAAPTSSYNSPLHF.

CDR3 region: CASSLTGGTGELFF. The CDR3 nucleotides are TGTGCCAGCAGTCTTACAGGGGGCACCGGGGAGCTGTTTTTT. The J gene is TRBJ2-2, the V gene TRBV6-5; 8 bases are a match to TRBD1. This CDR3 comprises 14 residues. The J segment lost 4 bases and the V segment lost 5 bases, leaving 3 bases of the junction unmatched. Germline CDR1 and CDR2: MNHEY and SVGAGI.